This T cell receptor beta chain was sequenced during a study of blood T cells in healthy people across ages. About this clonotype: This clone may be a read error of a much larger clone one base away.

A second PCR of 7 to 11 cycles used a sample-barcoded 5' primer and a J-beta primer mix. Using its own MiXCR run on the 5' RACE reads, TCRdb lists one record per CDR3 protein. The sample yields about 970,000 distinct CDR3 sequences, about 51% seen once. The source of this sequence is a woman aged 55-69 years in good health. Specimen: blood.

CDR3 bases: TGTGCCAGCAGCTTAGCGGGACAGCAAGAGACCCAGTTCTTC. Its translation is CASSLAGQQETQFF. The chain links TRBV7-9 to TRBJ2-5, with 7 bases aligning to TRBD1. The DNA end is more similar to TRBJ2-1, so the J call may be wrong. The CDR3 is 14 amino acids. Germline CDR1 and CDR2: SEHNR and FQNEAQ (reference sequence).